Reported below is one T cell receptor (beta chain). What it binds is unknown. Donors came from a validation cohort of 95 to 150 subjects, distinct from the first 666-subject cohort. This table comes from immunoSEQ multiplex PCR, and its TCRdb copy is limited to in-frame clones, with some not included. Among more than 140,000 clones, around 90% were seen once, and the ten largest hold approximately 3.2%. Losses at the gene ends were 0 bases for V and 2 bases for J; bases not matched to a gene: 5. CDR1 and CDR2 from the germline V gene are SGHRS and YFSETQ. The CDR3 covers 15 residues. The data stem from a study of cytomegalovirus exposure and HLA in healthy donors. Study-level background: The 90 to 150 validation repertoires and the roughly 670 first-cohort repertoires shared a platform, a later analysis reported.

Overall study results and limits: Many donors shared some public TCRs, even though most TCR sequences were rare. TCR beta chains numbering more than 150 were designated cytomegalovirus-associated.

Sequenced input: PBMCs. J is TRBJ2-7 and V is TRBV5-1; 7 nucleotides agree with TRBD2. The TCR sequence derives from a woman aged 18-29 years in good health and CMV-seropositive. In nucleotides, the CDR3 is TGCGCCAGCAGCTTGGTGGCTAGCGGAGCCTACGAGCAGTACTTC. Translation: CASSLVASGAYEQYF.